The entry below gives a single TCR beta chain sequence along with its context. Its target is unknown. Each sorted population was over 98% pure. These data are taken from a study of beta chain features in type 1 diabetes. The study, taken as a whole, reports: Insertions were fewer and deletions more numerous at VDJ junctions in type 1 diabetes patients. People with Type 1 diabetes carried modestly yet significantly shorter TCRB CDR3s in all four CD4+ subsets. PCR could preferentially amplify shorter templates, alike in patients and controls.

Germline CDR1 MGHRA, CDR2 YSYEKL. The CDR3 is 17 residues long. The V end was cut by 1 base, the J end by 5 bases, with 17 bases between. TCRB transcripts that were expressed got sequenced, as all of the isolated RNA had been reverse transcribed. About 3.6 million reads was the average for naive, central memory and regulatory T cell samples. The assay was immunoSEQ multiplex PCR, and TCRdb's table has in-frame clones only and misses some. This repertoire shows 400,000 or so clones, around 9.6% found once; its top ten account for less than 0.65%. This clonotype was obtained from a man aged 25-45 years with type 1 diabetes. V usage is TRBV4-1 and J usage is TRBJ2-2, with a tentative D call TRBD1 (5 bases). Sequenced: central memory CD4+ T cells from blood. Here the CDR3 reads CASSQVDMGFRTGELFF. The CDR3 DNA sequence: TGCGCCAGCAGCCAAGTGGACATGGGGTTTCGGACCGGGGAGCTGTTTTTT.